This T cell receptor beta chain comes out of a study of blood T cells in healthy people across ages. Across the study: Researchers report that template switching captured about one barcoded beta molecule per two T cells. Study-level results: Higher naive T cell percentage went strongly together with higher TCR beta diversity. Diversity was estimated from one million T cells, and these estimates were considered underestimates.

Germline V gene sequence: CDR1 MNHEY, CDR2 SVGAGI. Trimming took 5 bases from V and 8 from J, leaving 21 bases between them. There are 15 residues in the CDR3. Primers used in a second PCR of about 6 to 12 cycles were a sample-barcoded 5' primer and a J-beta primer mix. One entry per CDR3 protein, called by TCRdb with MiXCR from the 5' RACE reads. The sample contains nearly 1 million distinct CDR3 sequences, roughly 51% of which appear only once. Notes on this clonotype: What it binds is not known.

V usage is TRBV6-5 and J usage is TRBJ1-2; weak D call: TRBD1 (5 bases). The sample taken for sequencing was blood. This sequence originates from a woman aged 60-75 years in good health. The CDR3: CASSQAPGTLGGYTF. In DNA form, the CDR3 reads TGTGCCAGCAGTCAAGCTCCCGGGACCTTGGGCGGCTACACCTTC.